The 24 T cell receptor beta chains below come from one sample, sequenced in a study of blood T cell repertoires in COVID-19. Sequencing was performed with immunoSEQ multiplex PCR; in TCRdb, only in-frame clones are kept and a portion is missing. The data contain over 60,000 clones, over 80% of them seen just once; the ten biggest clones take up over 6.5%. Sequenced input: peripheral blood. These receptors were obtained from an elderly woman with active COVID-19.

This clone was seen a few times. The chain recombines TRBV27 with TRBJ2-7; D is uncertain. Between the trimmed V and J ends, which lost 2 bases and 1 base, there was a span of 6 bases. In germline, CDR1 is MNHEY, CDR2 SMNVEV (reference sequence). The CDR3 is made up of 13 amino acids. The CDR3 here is CASSLGQSYEQYF. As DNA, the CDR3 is TGTGCCAGCAGTTTAGGCCAGTCCTACGAGCAGTACTTC.

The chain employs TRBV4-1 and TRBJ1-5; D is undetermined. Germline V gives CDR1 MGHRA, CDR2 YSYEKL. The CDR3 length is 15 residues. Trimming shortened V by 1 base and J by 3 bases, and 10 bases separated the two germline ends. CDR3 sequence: CASSQGSGDNQPQHF. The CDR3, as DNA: TGCGCCAGCAGCCAAGGAAGCGGGGACAATCAGCCCCAGCATTTT.

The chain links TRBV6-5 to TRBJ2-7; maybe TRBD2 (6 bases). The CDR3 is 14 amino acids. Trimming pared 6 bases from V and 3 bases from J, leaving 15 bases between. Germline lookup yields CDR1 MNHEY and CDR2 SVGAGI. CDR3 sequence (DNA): TGTGCCAGCAGCAACCGGGACTCCAACTACGAGCAGTACTTC. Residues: CASSNRDSNYEQYF.

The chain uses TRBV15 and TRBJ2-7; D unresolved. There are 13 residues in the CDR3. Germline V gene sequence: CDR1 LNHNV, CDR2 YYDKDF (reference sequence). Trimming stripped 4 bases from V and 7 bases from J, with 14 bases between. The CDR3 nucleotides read TGTGCCACCAGCACGTTAGTAGCCGGGGAGCAGTACTTC. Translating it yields CATSTLVAGEQYF.

The CDR3 sequence: CASSPSGSSYNEQFF. The CDR3 DNA is TGTGCCAGCAGCCCGAGCGGGAGCTCCTACAATGAGCAGTTCTTC. The V call is TRBV5-5, the J call TRBJ2-1; 8 bases fit TRBD2. V lost 4 bases, J lost 0 bases, and 3 bases stayed unmatched. Germline V gene data show CDR1 as SGHKS and CDR2 as YYEKEE (reference sequence). The CDR3 covers 15 residues.

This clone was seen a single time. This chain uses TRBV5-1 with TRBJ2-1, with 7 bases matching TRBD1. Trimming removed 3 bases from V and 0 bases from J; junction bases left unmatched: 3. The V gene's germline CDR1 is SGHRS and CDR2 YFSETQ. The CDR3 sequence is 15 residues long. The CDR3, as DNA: TGCGCCAGCAGCTGGACAGGTTACTCCTACAATGAGCAGTTCTTC. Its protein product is CASSWTGYSYNEQFF. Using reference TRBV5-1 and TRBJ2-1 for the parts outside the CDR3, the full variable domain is KAGVTQTPRYLIKTRGQQVTLSCSPISGHRSVSWYQQTPGQGLQFLFEYFSETQRNKGNFPGRFSGRQFSNSRSEMNVSTLELGDSALYLCASSWTGYSYNEQFFGPGTRLTVL.

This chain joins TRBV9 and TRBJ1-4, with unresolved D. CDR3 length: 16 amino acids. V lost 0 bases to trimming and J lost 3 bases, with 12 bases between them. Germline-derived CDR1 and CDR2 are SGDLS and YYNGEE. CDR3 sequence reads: CASSVGPQRSNEKLFF. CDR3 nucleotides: TGTGCCAGCAGCGTAGGGCCACAGCGGTCTAATGAAAAACTGTTTTTT.

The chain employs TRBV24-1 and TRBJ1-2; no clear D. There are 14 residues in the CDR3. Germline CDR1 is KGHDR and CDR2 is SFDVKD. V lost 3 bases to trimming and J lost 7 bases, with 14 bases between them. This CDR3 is CATSDREGRGGYTF. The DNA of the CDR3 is TGTGCCACCAGTGATCGGGAGGGCCGGGGTGGCTACACCTTC.

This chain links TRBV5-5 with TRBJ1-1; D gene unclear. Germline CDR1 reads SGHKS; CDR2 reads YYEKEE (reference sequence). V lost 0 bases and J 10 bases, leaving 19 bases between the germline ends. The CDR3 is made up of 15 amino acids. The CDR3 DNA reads TGTGCCAGCAGCTTGGTCCCGGGAGCGGGTTCCGTAGCTTTCTTT. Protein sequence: CASSLVPGAGSVAFF.

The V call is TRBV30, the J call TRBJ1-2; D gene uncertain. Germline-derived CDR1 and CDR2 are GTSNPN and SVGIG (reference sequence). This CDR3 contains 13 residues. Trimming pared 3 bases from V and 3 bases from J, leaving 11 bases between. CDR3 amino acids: CAWRPLTDYGYTF. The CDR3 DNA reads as TGTGCCTGGAGGCCCCTTACTGACTATGGCTACACCTTC.

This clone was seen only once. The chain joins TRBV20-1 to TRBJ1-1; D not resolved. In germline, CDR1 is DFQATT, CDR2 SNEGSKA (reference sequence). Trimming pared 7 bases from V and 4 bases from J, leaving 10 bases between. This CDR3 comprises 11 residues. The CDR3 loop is CSVARSTEAFF. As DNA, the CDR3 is TGCAGTGTCGCGAGAAGCACTGAAGCTTTCTTT.

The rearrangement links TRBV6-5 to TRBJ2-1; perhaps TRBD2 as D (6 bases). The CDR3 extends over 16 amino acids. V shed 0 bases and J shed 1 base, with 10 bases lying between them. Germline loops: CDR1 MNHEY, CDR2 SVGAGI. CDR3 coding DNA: TGTGCCAGCAGTTACTCGTACGGGGGATCCTACAATGAGCAGTTCTTC. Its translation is CASSYSYGGSYNEQFF.

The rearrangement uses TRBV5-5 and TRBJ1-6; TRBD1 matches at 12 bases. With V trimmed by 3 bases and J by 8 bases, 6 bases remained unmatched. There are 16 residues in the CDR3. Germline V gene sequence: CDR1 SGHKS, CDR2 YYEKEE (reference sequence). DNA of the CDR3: TGTGCCAGCAGCTCCCTCCGGGACAGGGGGCATTCACCCCTCCACTTT. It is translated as CASSSLRDRGHSPLHF.

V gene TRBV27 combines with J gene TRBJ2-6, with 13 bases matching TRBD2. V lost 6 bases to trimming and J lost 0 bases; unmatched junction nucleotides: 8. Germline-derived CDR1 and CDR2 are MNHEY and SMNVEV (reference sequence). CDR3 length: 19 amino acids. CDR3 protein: CASSRGLAGLSSGANVLTF. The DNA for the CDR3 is TGTGCCAGCAGCCGGGGACTAGCGGGACTCAGCTCTGGGGCCAACGTCCTGACTTTC.

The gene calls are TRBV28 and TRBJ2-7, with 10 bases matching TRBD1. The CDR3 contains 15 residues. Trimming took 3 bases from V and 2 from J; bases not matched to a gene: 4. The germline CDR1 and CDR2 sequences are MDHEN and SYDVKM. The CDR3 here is CASSFGTGVAYEQYF. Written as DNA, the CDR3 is TGTGCCAGCAGTTTCGGGACAGGGGTGGCCTACGAGCAGTACTTC.

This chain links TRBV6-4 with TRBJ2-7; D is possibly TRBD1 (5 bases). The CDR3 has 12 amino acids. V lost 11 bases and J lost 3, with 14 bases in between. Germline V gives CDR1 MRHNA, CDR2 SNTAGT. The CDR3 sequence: CAGARKYYEQYF. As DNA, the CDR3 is TGTGCCGGGGCCCGAAAGTACTACGAGCAGTACTTC.

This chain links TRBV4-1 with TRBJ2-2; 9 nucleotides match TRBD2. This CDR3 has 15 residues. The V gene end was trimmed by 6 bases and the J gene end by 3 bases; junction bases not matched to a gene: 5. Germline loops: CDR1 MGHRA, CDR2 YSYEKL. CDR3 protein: CASRKGLADTGELFF. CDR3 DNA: TGCGCCAGCAGAAAGGGACTAGCAGACACCGGGGAGCTGTTTTTT.

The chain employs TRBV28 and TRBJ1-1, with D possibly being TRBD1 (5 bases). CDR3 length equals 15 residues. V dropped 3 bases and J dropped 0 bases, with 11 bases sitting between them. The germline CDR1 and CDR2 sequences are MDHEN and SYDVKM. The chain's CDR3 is CASSLGKDMNTEAFF. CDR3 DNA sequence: TGTGCCAGCAGTTTGGGCAAGGACATGAACACTGAAGCTTTCTTT.

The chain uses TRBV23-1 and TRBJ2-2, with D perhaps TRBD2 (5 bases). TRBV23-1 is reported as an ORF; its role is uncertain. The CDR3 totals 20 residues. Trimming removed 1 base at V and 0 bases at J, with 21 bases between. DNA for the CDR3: TGCGCCAGCAGTCAATTTACCGGGGAGTCGATTCCCTCGAACACCGGGGAGCTGTTTTTT. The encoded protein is CASSQFTGESIPSNTGELFF.

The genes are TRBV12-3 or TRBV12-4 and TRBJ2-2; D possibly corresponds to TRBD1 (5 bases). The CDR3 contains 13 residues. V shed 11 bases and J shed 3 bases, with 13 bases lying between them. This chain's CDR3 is CAGRAGYTGELFF. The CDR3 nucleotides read TGTGCCGGCCGGGCAGGGTACACCGGGGAGCTGTTTTTT.

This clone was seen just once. The CDR3 spells CASSPRLYDTQYF. The CDR3 bases are TGTGCCAGCAGCCCTCGACTATACGACACGCAGTATTTT. The chain uses TRBV11-1 and TRBJ2-3, with a tentative D call TRBD2 (5 bases). V gave up 5 bases and J gave up 9 bases, with 15 bases separating them. Germline loops: CDR1 SGHAT, CDR2 FQDESV (reference sequence). There are 13 residues in the CDR3. Based on the CDR3 plus reference TRBV11-1 and TRBJ2-3, the full variable domain is EAEVAQSPRYKITEKSQAVAFWCDPISGHATLYWYRQILGQGPELLVQFQDESVVDDSQLPKDRFSAERLKGVDSTLKIQPAELGDSAMYLCASSPRLYDTQYFGPGTRLTVL.

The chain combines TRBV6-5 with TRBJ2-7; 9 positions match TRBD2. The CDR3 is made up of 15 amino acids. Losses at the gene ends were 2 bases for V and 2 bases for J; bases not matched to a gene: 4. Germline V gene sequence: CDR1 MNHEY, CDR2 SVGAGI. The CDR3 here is CASSYGLASTYEQYF. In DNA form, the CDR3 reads TGTGCCAGCAGTTACGGACTAGCGAGTACCTACGAGCAGTACTTC.

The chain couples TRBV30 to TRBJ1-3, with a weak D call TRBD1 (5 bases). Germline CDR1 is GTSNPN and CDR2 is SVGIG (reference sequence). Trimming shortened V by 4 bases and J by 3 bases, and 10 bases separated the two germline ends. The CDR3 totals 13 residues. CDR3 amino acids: CAWNSGNGNTIYF. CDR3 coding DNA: TGTGCCTGGAACTCAGGGAATGGAAACACCATATATTTT. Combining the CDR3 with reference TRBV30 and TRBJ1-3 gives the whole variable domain SQTIHQWPATLVQPVGSPLSLECTVEGTSNPNLYWYRQAAGRGLQLLFYSVGIGQISSEVPQNLSASRPQDRQFILSSKKLLLSDSGFYLCAWNSGNGNTIYFGEGSWLTVV.

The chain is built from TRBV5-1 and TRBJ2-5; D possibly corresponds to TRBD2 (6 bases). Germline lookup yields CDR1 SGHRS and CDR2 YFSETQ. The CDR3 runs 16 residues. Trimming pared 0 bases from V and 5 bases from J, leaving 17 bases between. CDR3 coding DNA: TGCGCCAGCAGCTTGGGCGGGATGACCAGGTGGGAGACCCAGTACTTC. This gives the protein CASSLGGMTRWETQYF.